The following is a T cell receptor (beta chain) sequence with its context. Germline loops: CDR1 LNHDA, CDR2 SQIVND (reference sequence). V lost 5 bases to trimming and J lost 6 bases; unmatched junction nucleotides: 0. CDR3 size: 13 residues. Libraries were prepared by immunoSEQ multiplex PCR; TCRdb keeps only in-frame clonotypes and omits some of them. The repertoire includes 51,000 or so clones, roughly nine tenths of them detected once, and 9% sits in the top ten. This sample stems from a study of blood T cell repertoires in COVID-19. Study at large: PBMCs, B-cell-depleted T cells, or T cells were the source of the cDNA or gDNA that made up the material.

The chain recombines TRBV19 with TRBJ1-5; the match to TRBD1 covers 11 bases. The material sequenced was peripheral blood. The sequence derives from a man aged 80 or over with active or convalescent COVID-19. The CDR3 nucleotides are TGTGCCAGTAGTGGGACAGGGGGTCAGCCCCAGCATTTT. The encoded protein is CASSGTGGQPQHF.